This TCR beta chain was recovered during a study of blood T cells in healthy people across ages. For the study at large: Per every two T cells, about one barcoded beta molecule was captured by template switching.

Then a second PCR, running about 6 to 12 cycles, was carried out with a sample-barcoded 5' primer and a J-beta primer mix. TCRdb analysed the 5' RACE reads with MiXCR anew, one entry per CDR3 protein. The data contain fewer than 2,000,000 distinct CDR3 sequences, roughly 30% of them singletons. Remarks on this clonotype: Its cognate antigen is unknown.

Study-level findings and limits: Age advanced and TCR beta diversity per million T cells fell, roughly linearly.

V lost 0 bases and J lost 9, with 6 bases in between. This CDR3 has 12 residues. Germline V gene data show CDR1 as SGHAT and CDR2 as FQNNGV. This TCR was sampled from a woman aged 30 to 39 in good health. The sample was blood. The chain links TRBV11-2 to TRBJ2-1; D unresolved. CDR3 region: CASSLELGEQFF. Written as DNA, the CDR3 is TGTGCCAGCAGCTTAGAATTGGGTGAGCAGTTCTTC.